The clone carrying this TCR beta chain was found many times. The sample originates from a study of prognosis after radiotherapy for stage I lung cancer. Study-level background: Patient ages ran from about 50 to 95, with a median of approximately 74 years, and the group had roughly 13 men and about 6 women. About 7 of the patients had squamous cell carcinoma tumors, while around eleven had adenocarcinoma tumors.

After removal of 2 bases from V and 2 bases from J, the junction contained 3 bases not matched to a gene. Germline CDR1 and CDR2: SGHTA and FQGTGA. The CDR3 spans 15 residues. From genomic DNA, TCR beta CDR3 was amplified by two-round multiplex PCR. Round one of PCR was performed, and it used primers specific to each TRBV and TRBJ gene. TCRdb used MiXCR to reprocess the multiplex PCR reads, holding one entry per CDR3 protein. The repertoire holds nearly 25,000 distinct CDR3 sequences, about 37% seen once, with less than 70% in the top ten. Sequenced material: PBMCs, taken before or after stereotactic body radiation therapy (not recorded which). This sequence was found in a donor over 45 with non-small cell lung cancer. The chain is built from TRBV7-3 and TRBJ2-1; the match to TRBD2 covers 7 bases. CDR3 sequence reads: CASSLGLAAYNEQFF. CDR3 DNA sequence: TGTGCCAGCAGCTTAGGCCTAGCGGCCTACAATGAGCAGTTCTTC. The whole variable domain, filled in from reference TRBV7-3 and TRBJ2-1, reads GAGVSQTPSNKVTEKGKYVELRCDPISGHTALYWYRQSLGQGPEFLIYFQGTGAADDSGLPNDRFFAVRPEGSVSTLKIQRTERGDSAVYLCASSLGLAAYNEQFFGPGTRLTVL.